The 6 T cell receptor beta chains below come from one sample, sequenced in a study of shared clonotypes between healthy human individuals. Some clones are missing from TCRdb's copy, which holds only in-frame ones; the method was immunoSEQ multiplex PCR. The sample lists approximately 1.4 million clones; 95% to 99% were seen once. The sequenced sample consisted of naive CD4+ T cells sorted from blood. Subset meaning: CD45RA+ positively selected. These receptors all come from a young man in good health.

This clone was seen only once. The V gene is TRBV5-4, the J gene TRBJ1-2; perhaps TRBD1 as D (6 bases). V was cut by 0 bases and J by 7 bases, with 13 bases left in between. The CDR3 is made up of 14 amino acids. Looked up from germline, CDR1 is SGHNT and CDR2 is YYREEE (reference sequence). Here the CDR3 reads CASSLASGGPGYTF. The CDR3 DNA reads as TGTGCCAGCAGCTTGGCTTCGGGGGGGCCTGGCTACACCTTC.

This clone was detected only once. V usage is TRBV5-1 and J usage is TRBJ2-1; TRBD1 matches at 8 bases. There are 18 residues in the CDR3. With 4 bases clipped from V and 3 bases from J, the junction kept 15 bases outside the gene matches. Germline values: CDR1 SGHRS, CDR2 YFSETQ. DNA for the CDR3: TGCGCCAGCAGCCCGGGGACAGGCTTCACTTTAGTCTACAATGAGCAGTTCTTC. This translates into CASSPGTGFTLVYNEQFF.

This clone was found once. The chain combines TRBV9 with TRBJ1-1; maybe TRBD1 (5 bases). Looked up from germline, CDR1 is SGDLS and CDR2 is YYNGEE. There are 13 residues in the CDR3. Trimming took off 4 bases at V and 3 bases at J, with 10 bases between the two ends. CDR3 sequence reads: CASSHSGDTEAFF. Here the CDR3 DNA reads TGTGCCAGCAGCCATTCGGGGGACACTGAAGCTTTCTTT.

The chain recombines TRBV11-3 with TRBJ2-7, with 9 bases fitting TRBD1. Trimming removed 1 base from V and 2 bases from J; junction bases left unmatched: 6. The CDR3 contains 16 residues. Germline V gives CDR1 SGHNT, CDR2 YENEEA. For the CDR3, the DNA is TGTGCCAGCAGCTTAGGGCACGACAGGGGGGCCTACGAGCAGTACTTC. It codes for CASSLGHDRGAYEQYF.

The chain employs TRBV28 and TRBJ1-2; weak D call: TRBD1 (6 bases). V was cut by 3 bases and J by 7 bases, with 15 bases left in between. The length of the CDR3 is 14 residues. Germline V gives CDR1 MDHEN, CDR2 SYDVKM. CDR3 protein: CASSLAGGPSGYTF. The CDR3, as DNA: TGTGCCAGCAGTTTGGCCGGGGGCCCTTCTGGCTACACCTTC.

The chain carries TRBV15 and TRBJ2-3; 8 nucleotides match TRBD1. This CDR3 comprises 15 residues. Per the germline V gene, CDR1 is LNHNV and CDR2 is YYDKDF (reference sequence). V dropped 6 bases and J dropped 2; count of bases not matched to a gene: 7. DNA for the CDR3: TGTGCCACCAGGGAGGCGGACAGGGCCACAGATACGCAGTATTTT. Its protein product is CATREADRATDTQYF.